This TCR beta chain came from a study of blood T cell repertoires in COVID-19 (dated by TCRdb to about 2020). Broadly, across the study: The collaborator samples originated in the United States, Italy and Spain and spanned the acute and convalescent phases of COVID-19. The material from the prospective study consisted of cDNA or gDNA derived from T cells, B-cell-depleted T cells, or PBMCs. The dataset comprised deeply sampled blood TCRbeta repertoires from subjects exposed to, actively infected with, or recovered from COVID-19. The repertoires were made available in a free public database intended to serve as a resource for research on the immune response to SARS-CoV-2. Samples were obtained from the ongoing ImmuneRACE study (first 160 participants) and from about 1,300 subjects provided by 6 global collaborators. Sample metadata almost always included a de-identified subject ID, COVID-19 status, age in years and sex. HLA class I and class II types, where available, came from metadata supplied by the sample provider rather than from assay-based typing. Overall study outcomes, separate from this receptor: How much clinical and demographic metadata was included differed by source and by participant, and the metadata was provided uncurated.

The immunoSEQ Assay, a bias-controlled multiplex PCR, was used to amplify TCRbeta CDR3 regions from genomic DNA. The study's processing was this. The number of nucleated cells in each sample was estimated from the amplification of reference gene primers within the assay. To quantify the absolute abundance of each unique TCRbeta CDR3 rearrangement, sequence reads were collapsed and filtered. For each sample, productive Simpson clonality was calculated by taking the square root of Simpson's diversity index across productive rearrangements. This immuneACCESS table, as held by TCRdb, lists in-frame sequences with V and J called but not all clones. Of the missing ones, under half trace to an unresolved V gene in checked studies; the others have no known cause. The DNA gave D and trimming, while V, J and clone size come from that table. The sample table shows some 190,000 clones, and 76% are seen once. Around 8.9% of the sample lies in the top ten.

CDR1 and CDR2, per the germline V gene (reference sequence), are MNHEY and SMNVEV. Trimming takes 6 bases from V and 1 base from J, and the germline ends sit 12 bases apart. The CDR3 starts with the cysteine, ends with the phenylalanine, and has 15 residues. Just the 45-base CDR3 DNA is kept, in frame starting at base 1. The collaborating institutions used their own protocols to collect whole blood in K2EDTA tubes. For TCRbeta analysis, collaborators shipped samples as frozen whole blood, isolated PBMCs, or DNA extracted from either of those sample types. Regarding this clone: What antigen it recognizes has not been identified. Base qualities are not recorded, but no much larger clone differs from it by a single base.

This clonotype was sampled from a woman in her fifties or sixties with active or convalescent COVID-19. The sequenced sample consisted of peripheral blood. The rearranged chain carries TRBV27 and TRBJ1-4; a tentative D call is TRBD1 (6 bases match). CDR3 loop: CASSPRGGTNEKLFF. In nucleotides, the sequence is TGTGCCAGCAGCCCCCGAGGGGGAACTAATGAAAAACTGTTTTTT.